The 15 T cell receptor beta chains reported below all come from one sample, sequenced in a study of T cell responses to AZD1222 COVID-19 vaccine. Profiled with immunoSEQ multiplex PCR; TCRdb holds only in-frame clones, not every one. The sample holds a few hundred thousand clones, approximately 93% seen once. The material sequenced was peripheral blood, taken on day 0 of AZD1222 vaccination. These receptors all come from an adult in good health.

The chain has TRBV11-2 and TRBJ2-7, with D perhaps matching TRBD1 or TRBD2 (5 bases each). Per the germline V gene, CDR1 is SGHAT and CDR2 is FQNNGV. The CDR3 has 15 residues. Trimming took 1 base from V and 1 from J, leaving 11 bases between them. CDR3 nucleotide sequence: TGTGCCAGCAGCTTAGCGGGGACCGTATCCTACGAGCAGTACTTC. It translates to CASSLAGTVSYEQYF.

This clone has a single count. The rearrangement links TRBV5-5 to TRBJ1-5; 7 bases line up with TRBD1. Looked up from germline, CDR1 is SGHKS and CDR2 is YYEKEE (reference sequence). Losses at the gene ends were 6 bases for V and 0 bases for J; bases not matched to a gene: 3. This CDR3 is 14 amino acids long. In nucleotides, the CDR3 is TGTGCCAGCAAGACAGGGAATAGCAATCAGCCCCAGCATTTT. Protein sequence: CASKTGNSNQPQHF.

The DNA for the CDR3 is TGCAGTGCTAGTCGCCCCACCATGACAGAAAAGTTTTTT. Translation: CSASRPTMTEKFF. The chain joins TRBV20-1 to TRBJ1-4; D is perhaps TRBD1 (5 bases). Looked up from germline, CDR1 is DFQATT and CDR2 is SNEGSKA (reference sequence). The CDR3 is 13 amino acids. V was shortened by 3 bases and J by 16 bases, with 21 bases between the two germline ends.

The chain employs TRBV12-3 or TRBV12-4 and TRBJ1-1; D is uncertain. The CDR3 length is 10 residues. V shed 8 bases and J shed 5 bases, with 6 bases lying between them. The CDR3 sequence: CASGSTEAFF. CDR3 in DNA: TGTGCCAGCGGTAGTACTGAAGCTTTCTTT.

V gene TRBV5-4 combines with J gene TRBJ1-2; D uncertain. CDR3 length: 15 residues. Germline V lookup: CDR1 SGHNT, CDR2 YYREEE (reference sequence). V was trimmed by 0 bases and J by 0 bases, leaving 9 bases between them. CDR3 loop: CASSLEHSSNYGYTF. The CDR3 DNA reads as TGTGCCAGCAGCTTGGAACACAGCTCTAACTATGGCTACACCTTC.

V and J are TRBV3-1 (or the pseudogene TRBV3-2) and TRBJ2-7; D possibly corresponds to TRBD1 (5 bases). V lost 5 bases, J lost 2 bases, and 16 bases lay in between. The CDR3 runs 15 residues. Germline V gene data show CDR1 as LGHDT and CDR2 as YNNKEL (reference sequence). Written as DNA, the CDR3 is TGTGCCAGCAGCAGATCCTCTAGGGGAACCTACGAGCAGTACTTC. Residues: CASSRSSRGTYEQYF.

The chain has TRBV18 and TRBJ2-7; 9 bases match TRBD1. This CDR3 is built from 18 residues. Trimming removed 3 bases from V and 6 bases from J; junction bases left unmatched: 18. CDR1 and CDR2 from the germline V gene are KGHSH and LQKENI. The CDR3 nucleotides read TGTGCCAGCTCACCTACCGGGACAGGGTCATCTCTTCGATCCGAGCAGTACTTC. Amino acids: CASSPTGTGSSLRSEQYF.

The chain carries TRBV5-1 and TRBJ2-3; TRBD2 agrees at 14 bases. V lost 3 bases and J lost 3; bases outside the gene matches: 9. The CDR3 totals 18 residues. Germline-derived CDR1 and CDR2 are SGHRS and YFSETQ. The CDR3 loop is CASSSGTSGSGGTDTQYF. Written as DNA, the CDR3 is TGCGCCAGCAGCTCCGGGACTAGCGGGAGTGGTGGGACAGATACGCAGTATTTT. Full variable domain (remainder filled in from reference TRBV5-1 and TRBJ2-3): KAGVTQTPRYLIKTRGQQVTLSCSPISGHRSVSWYQQTPGQGLQFLFEYFSETQRNKGNFPGRFSGRQFSNSRSEMNVSTLELGDSALYLCASSSGTSGSGGTDTQYFGPGTRLTVL.

The chain employs TRBV7-8 and TRBJ2-2; D ambiguous. Looked up from germline, CDR1 is SGHVS and CDR2 is FQNEAQ. Trimming shortened V by 4 bases and J by 2 bases, and 11 bases separated the two germline ends. The CDR3 length is 15 residues. CDR3 residues: CASSSTHHNTGELFF. CDR3 bases: TGTGCCAGCAGCTCTACTCACCATAACACCGGGGAGCTGTTTTTT. Supplemented by reference TRBV7-8 and TRBJ2-2, the full variable domain reads GAGVSQSPRYKVAKRGQDVALRCDPISGHVSLFWYQQALGQGPEFLTYFQNEAQLDKSGLPSDRFFAERPEGSVSTLKIQRTQQEDSAVYLCASSSTHHNTGELFFGEGSRLTVL.

The chain recombines TRBV10-2 with TRBJ2-7; maybe TRBD1 (7 bases). The germline V gene has CDR1 WSHSY and CDR2 SAAADI. The CDR3 loop spans 15 amino acids. With 4 bases removed from V and 4 bases from J, the gap between germline ends came to 17 bases. CDR3 loop: CASSVQMQGGYEQYF. CDR3 DNA: TGCGCCAGCAGTGTCCAAATGCAGGGGGGATACGAGCAGTACTTC.

The V call is TRBV6-5, the J call TRBJ1-2; D perhaps matches TRBD1 (5 bases). Trimming took 2 bases from V and 8 from J, leaving 12 bases between them. This CDR3 region has 13 residues. In germline, CDR1 is MNHEY, CDR2 SVGAGI. The CDR3 loop is CASSYGALEGYTF. In nucleotides, the CDR3 is TGTGCCAGCAGTTACGGGGCTTTGGAAGGCTACACCTTC.

The gene calls are TRBV4-1 and TRBJ1-2; tentatively, D is TRBD1 (6 bases). The CDR3 spans 15 residues. V dropped 0 bases and J dropped 7 bases, with 15 bases sitting between them. Germline loops: CDR1 MGHRA, CDR2 YSYEKL. The CDR3 DNA follows: TGCGCCAGCAGCCAAGAGGCAGGGGCCCCTTTTGGCTACACCTTC. Amino acids: CASSQEAGAPFGYTF.

The chain recombines TRBV3-1 (or the pseudogene TRBV3-2) with TRBJ1-6; D might be TRBD1 (5 bases). With 4 bases removed from V and 3 bases from J, the gap between germline ends came to 10 bases. This CDR3 spans 15 amino acids. Germline V gives CDR1 LGHDT, CDR2 YNNKEL (reference sequence). Here the CDR3 reads CASSPWGYYNSPLHF. CDR3 DNA: TGTGCCAGCAGCCCCTGGGGCTACTATAATTCACCCCTCCACTTT.

The chain has TRBV7-3 and TRBJ1-1, with 9 nucleotides matching TRBD1. The CDR3 extends over 17 amino acids. The germline CDR1 and CDR2 sequences are SGHTA and FQGTGA. J was trimmed by 6 bases and V by 5 bases; bases with no gene match: 16. CDR3 bases: TGTGCCAGCAGCCCGCGGACAGGGGATCGATCCGGGGCTGAAGCTTTCTTT. Translated: CASSPRTGDRSGAEAFF. The complete variable domain, with remaining parts taken from reference TRBV7-3 and TRBJ1-1, reads GAGVSQTPSNKVTEKGKYVELRCDPISGHTALYWYRQSLGQGPEFLIYFQGTGAADDSGLPNDRFFAVRPEGSVSTLKIQRTERGDSAVYLCASSPRTGDRSGAEAFFGQGTRLTVV.

V gene TRBV28 combines with J gene TRBJ1-3; D not certain. CDR1 is MDHEN, CDR2 SYDVKM, per germline. The CDR3 runs to 12 residues. The V end was cut by 2 bases, the J end by 10 bases, with 9 bases between. The CDR3 DNA reads as TGTGCCAGCAGTTTACAGAGTAGTACCATATATTTT. It encodes CASSLQSSTIYF.